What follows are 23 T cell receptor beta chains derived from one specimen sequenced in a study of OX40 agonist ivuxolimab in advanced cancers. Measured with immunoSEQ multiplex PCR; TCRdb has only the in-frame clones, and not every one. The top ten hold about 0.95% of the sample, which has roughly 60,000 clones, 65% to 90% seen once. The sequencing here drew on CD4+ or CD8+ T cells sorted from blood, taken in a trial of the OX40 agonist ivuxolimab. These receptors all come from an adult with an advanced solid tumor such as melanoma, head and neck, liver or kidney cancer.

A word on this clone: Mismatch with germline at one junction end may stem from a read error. In DNA form, the CDR3 reads TGCGCCAGCAGCCTATCTTCCGGGACAGGGTTTCTCTTC. Translated, it gives CASSLSSGTGFLF. The genes are TRBV5-1 and TRBJ2-1, with 9 bases fitting TRBD1. CDR1 SGHRS and CDR2 YFSETQ come from the germline V gene. The CDR3 totals 13 residues.

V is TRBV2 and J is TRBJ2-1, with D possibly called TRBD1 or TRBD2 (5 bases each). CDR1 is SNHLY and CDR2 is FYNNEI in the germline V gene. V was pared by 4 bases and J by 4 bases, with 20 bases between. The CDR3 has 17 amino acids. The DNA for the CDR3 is TGTGCCAGCAGTGGGTCCCGGGACCCTAAAGGGTACAATGAGCAGTTCTTC. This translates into CASSGSRDPKGYNEQFF.

The CDR3 region is CASSMQANYGYTF. In nucleotides, the CDR3 is TGTGCCAGTAGTATGCAAGCTAACTATGGCTACACCTTC. This sequence joins TRBV19 and TRBJ1-2, with D hard to call. The CDR3 is 13 amino acids. The ends were cut back, 3 bases at V and 0 bases at J, with 5 bases in the middle. Per the germline V gene, CDR1 is LNHDA and CDR2 is SQIVND (reference sequence).

As DNA, the CDR3 is TGTGCCAGCAGCTTAGTGTCCCGGGATACGCAGTATTTT. This translates into CASSLVSRDTQYF. The rearrangement joins TRBV7-9 to TRBJ2-3; D unresolved. Germline CDR1 reads SEHNR; CDR2 reads FQNEAQ (reference sequence). Trimming took off 1 base at V and 6 bases at J, with 8 bases between the two ends. The CDR3 runs to 13 residues.

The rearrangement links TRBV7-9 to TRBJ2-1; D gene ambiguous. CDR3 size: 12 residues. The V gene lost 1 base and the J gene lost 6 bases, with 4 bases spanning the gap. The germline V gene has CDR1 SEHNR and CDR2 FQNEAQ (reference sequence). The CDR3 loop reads CASSLEINEQFF. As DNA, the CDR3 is TGTGCCAGCAGCTTAGAAATCAATGAGCAGTTCTTC.

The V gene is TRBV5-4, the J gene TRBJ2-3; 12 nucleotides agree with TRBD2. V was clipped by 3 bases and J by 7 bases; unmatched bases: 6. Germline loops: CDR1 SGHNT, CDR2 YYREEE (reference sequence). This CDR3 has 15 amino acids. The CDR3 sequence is CASSSLAGGPHTQYF. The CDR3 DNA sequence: TGTGCCAGCAGCTCGCTAGCGGGGGGGCCACATACGCAGTATTTT.

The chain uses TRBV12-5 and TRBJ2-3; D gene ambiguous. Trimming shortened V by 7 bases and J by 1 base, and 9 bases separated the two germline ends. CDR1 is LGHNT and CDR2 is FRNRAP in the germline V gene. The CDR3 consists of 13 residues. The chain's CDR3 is CASALAGTDTQYF. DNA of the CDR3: TGTGCTAGTGCCCTCGCTGGCACAGATACGCAGTATTTT. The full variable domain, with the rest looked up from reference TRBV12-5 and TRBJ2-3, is DARVTQTPRHKVTEMGQEVTMRCQPILGHNTVFWYRQTMMQGLELLAYFRNRAPLDDSGMPKDRFSAEMPDATLATLKIQPSEPRDSAVYFCASALAGTDTQYFGPGTRLTVL.

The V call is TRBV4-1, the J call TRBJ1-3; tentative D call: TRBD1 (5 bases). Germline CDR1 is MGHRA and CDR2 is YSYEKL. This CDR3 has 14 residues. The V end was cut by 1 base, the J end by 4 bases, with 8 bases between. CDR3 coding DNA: TGCGCCAGCAGCCAAGGGGGGACCGGAAACACCATATATTTT. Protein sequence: CASSQGGTGNTIYF.

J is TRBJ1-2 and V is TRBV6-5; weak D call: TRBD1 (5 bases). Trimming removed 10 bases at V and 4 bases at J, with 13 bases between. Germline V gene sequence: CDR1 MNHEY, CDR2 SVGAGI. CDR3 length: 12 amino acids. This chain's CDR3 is CATYQGTYGYTF. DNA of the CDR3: TGTGCCACCTACCAAGGGACCTATGGCTACACCTTC.

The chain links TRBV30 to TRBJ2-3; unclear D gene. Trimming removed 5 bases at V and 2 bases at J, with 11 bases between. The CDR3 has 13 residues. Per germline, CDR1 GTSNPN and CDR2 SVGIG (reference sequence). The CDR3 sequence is CAWGVGNTDTQYF. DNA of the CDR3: TGTGCCTGGGGAGTGGGCAACACAGATACGCAGTATTTT.

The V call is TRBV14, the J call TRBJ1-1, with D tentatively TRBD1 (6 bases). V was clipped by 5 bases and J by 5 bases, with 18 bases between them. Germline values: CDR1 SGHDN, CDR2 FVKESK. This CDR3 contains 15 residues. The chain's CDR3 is CASSDRWGARTEAFF. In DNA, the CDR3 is TGTGCCAGCAGCGATCGGTGGGGGGCGCGGACTGAAGCTTTCTTT.

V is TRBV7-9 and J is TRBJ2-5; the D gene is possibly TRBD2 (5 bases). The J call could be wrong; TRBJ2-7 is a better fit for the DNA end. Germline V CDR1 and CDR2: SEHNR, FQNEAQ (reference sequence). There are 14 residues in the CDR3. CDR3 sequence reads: CASSGLGASYEQYF. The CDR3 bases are TGTGCCAGCAGCGGACTCGGAGCGTCCTACGAGCAGTACTTC.

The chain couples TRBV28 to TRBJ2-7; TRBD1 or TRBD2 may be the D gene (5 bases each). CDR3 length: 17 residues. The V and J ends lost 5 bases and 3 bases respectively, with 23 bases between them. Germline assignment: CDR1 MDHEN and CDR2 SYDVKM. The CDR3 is CASSAPAGALGSYEQYF. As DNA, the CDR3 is TGTGCCAGCAGTGCCCCAGCCGGGGCACTAGGTAGCTACGAGCAGTACTTC.

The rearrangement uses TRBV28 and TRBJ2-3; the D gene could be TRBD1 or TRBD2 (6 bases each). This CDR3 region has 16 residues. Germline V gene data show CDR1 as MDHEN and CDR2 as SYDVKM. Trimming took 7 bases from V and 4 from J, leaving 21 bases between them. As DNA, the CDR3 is TGTGCCAGCAAACCCAGGGGCGGGACAATAGCAGATACGCAGTATTTT. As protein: CASKPRGGTIADTQYF.

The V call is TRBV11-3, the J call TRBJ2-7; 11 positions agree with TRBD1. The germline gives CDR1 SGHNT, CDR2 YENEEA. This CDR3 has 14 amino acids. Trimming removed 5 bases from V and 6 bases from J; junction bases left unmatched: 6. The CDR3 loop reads CASSITGTGGEQYF. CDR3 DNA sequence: TGTGCCAGCAGCATAACCGGGACAGGGGGCGAGCAGTACTTC.

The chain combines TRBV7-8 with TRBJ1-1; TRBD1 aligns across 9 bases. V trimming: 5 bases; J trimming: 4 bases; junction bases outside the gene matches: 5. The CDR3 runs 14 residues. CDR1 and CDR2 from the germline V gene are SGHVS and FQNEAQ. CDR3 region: CASSLTTGGTEAFF. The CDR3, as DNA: TGTGCCAGCAGCCTTACGACAGGGGGCACTGAAGCTTTCTTT. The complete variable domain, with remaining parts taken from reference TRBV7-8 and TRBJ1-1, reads GAGVSQSPRYKVAKRGQDVALRCDPISGHVSLFWYQQALGQGPEFLTYFQNEAQLDKSGLPSDRFFAERPEGSVSTLKIQRTQQEDSAVYLCASSLTTGGTEAFFGQGTRLTVV.

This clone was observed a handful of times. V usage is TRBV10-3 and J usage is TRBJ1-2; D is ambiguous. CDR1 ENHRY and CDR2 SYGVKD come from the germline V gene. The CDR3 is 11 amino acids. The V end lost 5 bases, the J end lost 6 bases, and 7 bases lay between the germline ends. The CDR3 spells CAISPGDGYTF. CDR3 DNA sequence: TGTGCCATCAGTCCCGGGGATGGCTACACCTTC.

This CDR3 reads CASSEAGTGGNYGYTF. Written as DNA, the CDR3 is TGTGCCAGTAGTGAGGCCGGGACAGGGGGCAACTATGGCTACACCTTC. The chain couples TRBV19 to TRBJ1-2, with 12 positions matching TRBD1. In germline, CDR1 is LNHDA, CDR2 SQIVND (reference sequence). V lost 5 bases, J lost 2 bases, and 6 bases stayed unmatched. This CDR3 has 16 amino acids.

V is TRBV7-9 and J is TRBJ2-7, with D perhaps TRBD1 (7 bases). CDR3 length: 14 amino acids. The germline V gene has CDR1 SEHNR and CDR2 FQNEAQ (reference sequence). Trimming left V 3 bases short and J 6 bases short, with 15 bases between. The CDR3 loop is CASSFPGDSSEQYF. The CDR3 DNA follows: TGTGCCAGCAGCTTCCCGGGGGACAGCTCCGAGCAGTACTTC.

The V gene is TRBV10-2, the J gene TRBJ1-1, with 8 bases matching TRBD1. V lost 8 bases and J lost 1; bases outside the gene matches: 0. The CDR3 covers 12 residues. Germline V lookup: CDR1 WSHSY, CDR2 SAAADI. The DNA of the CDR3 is TGCGCCAGCGGGACAGGGAACACTGAAGCTTTCTTT. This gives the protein CASGTGNTEAFF.

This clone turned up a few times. As DNA, the CDR3 is TGTGCCAGCAGCCTGGGTCGAGGACAGCTAGGGACCCAGTACTTC. Its protein is CASSLGRGQLGTQYF. The chain links TRBV7-2 to TRBJ2-5, with D tentatively TRBD1 (6 bases). Trimming left V 5 bases short and J 7 bases short, with 20 bases between. CDR3 length: 15 amino acids. Germline values: CDR1 SGHTA, CDR2 FQGNSA.

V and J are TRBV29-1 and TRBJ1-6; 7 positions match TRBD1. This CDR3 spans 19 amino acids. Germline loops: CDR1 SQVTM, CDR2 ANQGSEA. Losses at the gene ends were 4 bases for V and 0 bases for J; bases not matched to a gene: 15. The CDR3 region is CSVGKAGRGQSSYNSPLHF. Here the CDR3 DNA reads TGCAGCGTTGGTAAGGCTGGGCGGGGACAGAGCTCCTATAATTCACCCCTCCACTTT. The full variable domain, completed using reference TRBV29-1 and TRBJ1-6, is SAVISQKPSRDICQRGTSLTIQCQVDSQVTMMFWYRQQPGQSLTLIATANQGSEATYESGFVIDKFPISRPNLTFSTLTVSNMSPEDSSIYLCSVGKAGRGQSSYNSPLHFGNGTRLTVT.

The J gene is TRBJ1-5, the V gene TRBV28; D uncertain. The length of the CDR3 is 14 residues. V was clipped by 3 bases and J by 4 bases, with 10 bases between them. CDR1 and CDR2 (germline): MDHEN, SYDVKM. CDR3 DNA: TGTGCCAGCAGTTTGGGCAGACTGAATCAGCCCCAGCATTTT. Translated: CASSLGRLNQPQHF.